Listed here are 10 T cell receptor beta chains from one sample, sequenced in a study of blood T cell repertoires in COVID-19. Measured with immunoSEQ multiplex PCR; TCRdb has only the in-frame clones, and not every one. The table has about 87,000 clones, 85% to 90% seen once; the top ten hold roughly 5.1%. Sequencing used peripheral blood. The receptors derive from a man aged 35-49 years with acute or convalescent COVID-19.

The CDR3 DNA reads TGTGCCAGCAGTGATACCCTAGGCCAAGAGACCCAGTACTTC. It encodes CASSDTLGQETQYF. The rearrangement uses TRBV2 and TRBJ2-5; D gene uncertain. Germline V gives CDR1 SNHLY, CDR2 FYNNEI. V gave up 3 bases and J gave up 1 base, with 9 bases separating them. The CDR3 is 14 residues long. The full variable domain, completed using reference TRBV2 and TRBJ2-5, is EPEVTQTPSHQVTQMGQEVILRCVPISNHLYFYWYRQILGQKVEFLVSFYNNEISEKSEIFDDQFSVERPDGSNFTLKIRSTKLEDSAMYFCASSDTLGQETQYFGPGTRLLVL.

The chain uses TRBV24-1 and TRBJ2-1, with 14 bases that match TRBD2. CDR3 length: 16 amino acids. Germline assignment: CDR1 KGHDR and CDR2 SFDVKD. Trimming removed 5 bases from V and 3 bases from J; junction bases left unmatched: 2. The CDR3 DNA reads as TGTGCCACCAGTGTGGGACTAGCGGGAGACTACAATGAGCAGTTCTTC. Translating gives CATSVGLAGDYNEQFF.

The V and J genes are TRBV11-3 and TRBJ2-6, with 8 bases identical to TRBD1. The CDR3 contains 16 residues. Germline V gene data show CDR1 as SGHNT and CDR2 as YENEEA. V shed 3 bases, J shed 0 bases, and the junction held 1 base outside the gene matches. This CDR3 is CASSLGTGSGANVLTF. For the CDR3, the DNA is TGTGCCAGCAGCTTGGGGACAGGCTCTGGGGCCAACGTCCTGACTTTC. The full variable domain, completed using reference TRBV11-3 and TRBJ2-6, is EAGVVQSPRYKIIEKKQPVAFWCNPISGHNTLYWYLQNLGQGPELLIRYENEEAVDDSQLPKDRFSAERLKGVDSTLKIQPAELGDSAVYLCASSLGTGSGANVLTFGAGSRLTVL.

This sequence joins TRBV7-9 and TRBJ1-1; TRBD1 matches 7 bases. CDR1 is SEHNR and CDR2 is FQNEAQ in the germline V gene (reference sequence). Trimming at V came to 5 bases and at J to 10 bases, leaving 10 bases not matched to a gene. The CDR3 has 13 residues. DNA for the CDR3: TGTGCCAGCAGCCGGGACAGTCGGTTCCCAGCTTTCTTT. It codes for CASSRDSRFPAFF.

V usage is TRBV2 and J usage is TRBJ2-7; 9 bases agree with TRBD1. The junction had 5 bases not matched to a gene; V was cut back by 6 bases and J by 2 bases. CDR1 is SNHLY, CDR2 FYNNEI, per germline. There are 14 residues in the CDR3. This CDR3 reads CASRGTGSAYEQYF. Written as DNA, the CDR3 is TGTGCCAGCAGGGGGACAGGGTCCGCCTACGAGCAGTACTTC.

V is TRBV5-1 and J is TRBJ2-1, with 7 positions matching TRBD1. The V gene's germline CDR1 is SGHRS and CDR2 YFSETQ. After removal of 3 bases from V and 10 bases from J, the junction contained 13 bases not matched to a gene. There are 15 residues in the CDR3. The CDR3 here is CASSSSDRVSGEQFF. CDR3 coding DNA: TGCGCCAGCAGCTCCTCTGACAGGGTAAGCGGCGAGCAGTTCTTC.

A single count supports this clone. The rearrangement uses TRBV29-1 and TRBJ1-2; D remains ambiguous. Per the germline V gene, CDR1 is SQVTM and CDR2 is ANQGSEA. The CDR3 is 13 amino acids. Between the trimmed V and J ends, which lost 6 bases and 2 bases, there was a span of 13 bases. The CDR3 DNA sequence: TGCAGCGTCGAGGGAAAGACAAACTATGGCTACACCTTC. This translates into CSVEGKTNYGYTF.

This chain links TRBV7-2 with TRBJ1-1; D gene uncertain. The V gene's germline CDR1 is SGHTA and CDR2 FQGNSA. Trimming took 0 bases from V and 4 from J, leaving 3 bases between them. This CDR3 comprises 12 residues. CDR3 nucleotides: TGTGCCAGCAGCTTAGCGGCCACTGAAGCTTTCTTT. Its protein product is CASSLAATEAFF.

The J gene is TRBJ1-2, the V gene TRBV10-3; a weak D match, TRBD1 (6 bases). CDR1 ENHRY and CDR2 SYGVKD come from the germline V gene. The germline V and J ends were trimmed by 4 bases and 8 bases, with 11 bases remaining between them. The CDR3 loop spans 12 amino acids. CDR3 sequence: CAISAAGEGYTF. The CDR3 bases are TGTGCCATCAGTGCGGCAGGGGAAGGCTACACCTTC.

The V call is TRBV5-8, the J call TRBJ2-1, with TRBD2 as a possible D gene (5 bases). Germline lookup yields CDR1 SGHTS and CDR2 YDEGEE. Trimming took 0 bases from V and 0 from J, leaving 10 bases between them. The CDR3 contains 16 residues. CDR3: CASSLGAGSSYNEQFF. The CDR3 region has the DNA TGTGCCAGCAGCTTGGGCGCGGGTAGCTCCTACAATGAGCAGTTCTTC.